The sequence of this T cell receptor (beta chain) was determined in a study of T cell repertoires in aging, cancer and after chemotherapy. Points from the study as a whole: No conclusions about immunological memory after chemotherapy can be drawn from the repertoire data.

Rearranged V-D-J TRB sequences were amplified with a mixed TRB-A/B primer pool. TCRdb analysed the multiplex PCR reads with MiXCR anew, one entry per CDR3 protein. The sample shows 10,000 to 12,000 distinct CDR3 sequences, more than 20% of them seen only once. A note on this clonotype: Its antigen is unknown. A single base separates this from a much larger clone, so it may be a read error.

The template was genomic DNA from peripheral blood, not RNA. The source material was blood. The sequence came from a human donor in good health.

The CDR3 DNA sequence: TGTGCCTGGAGGGGTCGATGCGGCTACACCTTC. It yields the protein CAWRGRCGYTF. The rearrangement uses TRBV30 and TRBJ1-2, with D uncertain. V lost 3 bases to trimming and J lost 8 bases, with 10 bases between them. Germline V gene lookup returns CDR1 GTSNPN and CDR2 SVGIG (reference sequence). The CDR3 runs to 11 residues.